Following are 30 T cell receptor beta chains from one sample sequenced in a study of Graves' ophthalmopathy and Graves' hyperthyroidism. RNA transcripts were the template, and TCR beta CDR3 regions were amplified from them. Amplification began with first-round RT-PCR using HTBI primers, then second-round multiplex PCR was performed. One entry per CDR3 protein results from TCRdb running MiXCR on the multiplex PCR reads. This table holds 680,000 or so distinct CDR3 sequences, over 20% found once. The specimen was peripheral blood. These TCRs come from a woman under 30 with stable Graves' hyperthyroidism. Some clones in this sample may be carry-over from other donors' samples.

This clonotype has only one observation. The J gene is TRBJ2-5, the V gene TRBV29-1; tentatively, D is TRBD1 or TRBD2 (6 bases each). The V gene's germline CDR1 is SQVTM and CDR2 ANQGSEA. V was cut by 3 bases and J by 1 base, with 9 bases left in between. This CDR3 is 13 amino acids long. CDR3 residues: CSVETGAQETQYF. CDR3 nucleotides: TGCAGCGTTGAGACGGGGGCCCAAGAGACCCAGTACTTC.

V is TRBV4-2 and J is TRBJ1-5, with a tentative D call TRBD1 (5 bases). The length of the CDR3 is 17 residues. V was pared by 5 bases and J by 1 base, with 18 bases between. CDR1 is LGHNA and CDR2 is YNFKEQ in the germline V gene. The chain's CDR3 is CASSDNPGPTSNQPQHF. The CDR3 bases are TGTGCCAGCAGCGATAATCCGGGACCGACAAGCAATCAGCCCCAGCATTTT.

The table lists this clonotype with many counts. CDR3 protein: CASSFPTRGTGRSTGELFF. CDR3 in DNA: TGTGCCAGCAGTTTCCCCACACGCGGGACAGGGAGGAGCACCGGGGAGCTGTTTTTT. The chain joins TRBV12-3 or TRBV12-4 to TRBJ2-2; the match to TRBD1 covers 9 bases. Unmatched junction bases numbered 15, after V lost 3 bases and J lost 4 bases. CDR3 length: 19 residues.

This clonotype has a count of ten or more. CDR3 amino acids: CASTHPGGLLTGELFF. DNA for the CDR3: TGTGCCAGCACCCATCCGGGGGGACTCCTCACCGGGGAGCTGTTTTTT. The rearrangement uses TRBV12-3 or TRBV12-4 and TRBJ2-2; TRBD2 matches at 7 bases. J was trimmed by 4 bases and V by 7 bases; bases with no gene match: 12. CDR3 length: 16 amino acids.

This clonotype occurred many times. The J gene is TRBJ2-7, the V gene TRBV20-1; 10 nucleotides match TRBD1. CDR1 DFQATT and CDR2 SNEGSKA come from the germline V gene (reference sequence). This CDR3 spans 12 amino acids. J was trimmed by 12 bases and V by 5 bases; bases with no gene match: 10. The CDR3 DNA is TGCAGTGCTTGGGACAGGGGTAGCGCTCGGTACTTC. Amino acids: CSAWDRGSARYF.

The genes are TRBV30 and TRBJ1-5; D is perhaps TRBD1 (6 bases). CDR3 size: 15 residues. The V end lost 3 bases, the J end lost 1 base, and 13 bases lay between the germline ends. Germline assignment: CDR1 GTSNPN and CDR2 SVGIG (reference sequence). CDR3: CAWSHDTGSNQPQHF. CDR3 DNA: TGTGCCTGGAGCCATGATACAGGGAGCAATCAGCCCCAGCATTTT.

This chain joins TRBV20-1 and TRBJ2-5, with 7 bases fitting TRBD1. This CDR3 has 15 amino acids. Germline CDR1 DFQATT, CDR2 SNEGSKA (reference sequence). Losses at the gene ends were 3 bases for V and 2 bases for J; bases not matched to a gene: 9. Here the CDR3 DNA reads TGCAGTGCTAGGGCCTTTAGGGGACAGCAAGAGACCCAGTACTTC. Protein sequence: CSARAFRGQQETQYF.

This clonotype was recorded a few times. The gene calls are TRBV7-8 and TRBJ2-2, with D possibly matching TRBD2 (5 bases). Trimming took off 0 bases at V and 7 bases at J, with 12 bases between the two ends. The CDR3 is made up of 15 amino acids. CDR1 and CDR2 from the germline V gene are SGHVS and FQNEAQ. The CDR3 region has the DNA TGTGCCAGCAGCTTAGCTTACCCCGCGGGCGGGGAGCTGTTTTTT. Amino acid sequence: CASSLAYPAGGELFF. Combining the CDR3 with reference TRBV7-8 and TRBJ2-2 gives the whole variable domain GAGVSQSPRYKVAKRGQDVALRCDPISGHVSLFWYQQALGQGPEFLTYFQNEAQLDKSGLPSDRFFAERPEGSVSTLKIQRTQQEDSAVYLCASSLAYPAGGELFFGEGSRLTVL.

This CDR3 reads CASGDRAGGNTIYF. CDR3 DNA sequence: TGTGCCAGCGGGGACCGCGCGGGAGGAAACACCATATATTTT. This chain links TRBV6-2 or TRBV6-3 with TRBJ1-3, with D possibly being TRBD1 (5 bases). Germline loops: CDR1 MNHEY, CDR2 SVGEGT. V was shortened by 8 bases and J by 4 bases, with 15 bases between the two germline ends. The CDR3 is 14 amino acids.

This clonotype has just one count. Here the CDR3 reads CASSLDRGLEQYF. The CDR3 DNA reads TGTGCCAGCAGTTTAGACAGGGGGCTCGAGCAGTACTTC. This rearrangement joins TRBV12-3 or TRBV12-4 to TRBJ2-7; 9 bases are a match to TRBD1. The CDR3 consists of 13 residues. The junction had 1 base not matched to a gene; V was cut back by 1 base and J by 6 bases.

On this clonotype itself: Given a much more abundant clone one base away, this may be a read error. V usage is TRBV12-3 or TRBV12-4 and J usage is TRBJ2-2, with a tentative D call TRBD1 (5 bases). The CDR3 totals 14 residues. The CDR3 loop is CVSRERANTGELFF. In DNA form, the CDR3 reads TGTGTCAGCAGGGAACGGGCTAACACCGGGGAGCTGTTTTTT.

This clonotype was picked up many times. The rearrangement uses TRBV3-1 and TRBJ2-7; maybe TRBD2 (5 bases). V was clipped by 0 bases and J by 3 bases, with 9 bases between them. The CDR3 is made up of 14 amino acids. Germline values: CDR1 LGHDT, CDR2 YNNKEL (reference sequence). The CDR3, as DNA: TGTGCCAGCAGCCAAGATTGGACTGGCTACGAGCAGTACTTC. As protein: CASSQDWTGYEQYF.

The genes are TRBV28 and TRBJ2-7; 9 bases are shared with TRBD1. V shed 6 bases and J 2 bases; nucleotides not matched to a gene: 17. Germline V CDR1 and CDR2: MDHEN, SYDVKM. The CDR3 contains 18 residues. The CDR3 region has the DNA TGTGCCAGCAGCCTACCTGAGAACCCCGGGACAGGGACCTACGAGCAGTACTTC. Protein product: CASSLPENPGTGTYEQYF. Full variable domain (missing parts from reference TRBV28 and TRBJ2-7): DVKVTQSSRYLVKRTGEKVFLECVQDMDHENMFWYRQDPGLGLRLIYFSYDVKMKEKGDIPEGYSVSREKKERFSLILESASTNQTSMYLCASSLPENPGTGTYEQYFGPGTRLTVT.

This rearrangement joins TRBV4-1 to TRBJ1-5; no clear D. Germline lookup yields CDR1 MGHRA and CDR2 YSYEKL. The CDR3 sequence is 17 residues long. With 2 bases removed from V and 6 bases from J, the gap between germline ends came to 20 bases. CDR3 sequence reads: CASSQLFGQARFQPQHF. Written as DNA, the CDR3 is TGCGCCAGCAGCCAACTTTTCGGCCAAGCCAGGTTTCAGCCCCAGCATTTT.

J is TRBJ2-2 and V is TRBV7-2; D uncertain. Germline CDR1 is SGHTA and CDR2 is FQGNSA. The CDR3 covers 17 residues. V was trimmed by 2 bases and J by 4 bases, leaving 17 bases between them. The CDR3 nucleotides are TGTGCCAGCAGCTTACCGTTTGTAGTGGGTAGCACCGGGGAGCTGTTTTTT. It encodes CASSLPFVVGSTGELFF. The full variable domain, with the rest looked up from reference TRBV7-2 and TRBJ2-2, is GAGVSQSPSNKVTEKGKDVELRCDPISGHTALYWYRQSLGQGLEFLIYFQGNSAPDKSGLPSDRFSAERTGGSVSTLTIQRTQQEDSAVYLCASSLPFVVGSTGELFFGEGSRLTVL.

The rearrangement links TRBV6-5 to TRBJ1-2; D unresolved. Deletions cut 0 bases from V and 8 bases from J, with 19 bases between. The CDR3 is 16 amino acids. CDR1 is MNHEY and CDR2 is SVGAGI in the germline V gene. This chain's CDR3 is CASSYSGRIWQQGYTF. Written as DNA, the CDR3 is TGTGCCAGCAGTTACTCGGGCCGTATTTGGCAGCAGGGCTACACCTTC.

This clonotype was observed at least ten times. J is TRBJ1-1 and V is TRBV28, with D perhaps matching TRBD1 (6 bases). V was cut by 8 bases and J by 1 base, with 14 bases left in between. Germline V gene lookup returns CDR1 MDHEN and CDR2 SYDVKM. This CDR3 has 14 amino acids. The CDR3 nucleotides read TGTGCCAGCGCAACAGGGACCCCGAACACTGAAGCTTTCTTT. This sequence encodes CASATGTPNTEAFF. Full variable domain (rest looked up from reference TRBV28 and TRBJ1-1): DVKVTQSSRYLVKRTGEKVFLECVQDMDHENMFWYRQDPGLGLRLIYFSYDVKMKEKGDIPEGYSVSREKKERFSLILESASTNQTSMYLCASATGTPNTEAFFGQGTRLTVV.

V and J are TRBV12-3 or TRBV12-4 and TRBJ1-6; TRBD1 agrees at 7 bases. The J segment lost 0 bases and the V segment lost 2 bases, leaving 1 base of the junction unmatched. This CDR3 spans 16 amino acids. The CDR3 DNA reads TGTGCCAGCAGTTTAAGGGACAGCTCCTATAATTCACCCCTCCACTTT. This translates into CASSLRDSSYNSPLHF.

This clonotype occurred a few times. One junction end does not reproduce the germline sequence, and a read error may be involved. As DNA, the CDR3 is TGTGCCAGCAGCCTTGGTAGCTTGGGAGACATTCAGTCCTTC. Translation: CASSLGSLGDIQSF. This chain uses TRBV4-2 with TRBJ2-4; D may be TRBD2 (5 bases). CDR3 length: 14 residues. Germline V gene lookup returns CDR1 LGHNA and CDR2 YNFKEQ.

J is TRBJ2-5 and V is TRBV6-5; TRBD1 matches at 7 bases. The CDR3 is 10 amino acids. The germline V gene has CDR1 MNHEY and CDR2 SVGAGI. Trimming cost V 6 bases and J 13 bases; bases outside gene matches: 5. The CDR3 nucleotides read TGTGCCAGCAGCTACCGGGACAGGTACTTC. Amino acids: CASSYRDRYF.

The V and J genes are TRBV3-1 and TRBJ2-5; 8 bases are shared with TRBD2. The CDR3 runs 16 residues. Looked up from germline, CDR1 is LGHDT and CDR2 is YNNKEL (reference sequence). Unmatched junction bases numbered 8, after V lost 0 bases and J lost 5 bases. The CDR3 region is CASSQERGGGKETQYF. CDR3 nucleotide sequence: TGTGCCAGCAGCCAAGAAAGGGGCGGGGGGAAGGAGACCCAGTACTTC.

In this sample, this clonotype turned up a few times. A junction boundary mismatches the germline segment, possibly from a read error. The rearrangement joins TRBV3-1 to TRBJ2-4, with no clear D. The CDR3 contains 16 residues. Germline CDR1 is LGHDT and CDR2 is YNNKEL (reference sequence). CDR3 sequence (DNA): TGTGCCAGCAGCCAAGAACCGTATTCAGTCAAAAACATTAAGTACTTC. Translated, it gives CASSQEPYSVKNIKYF.

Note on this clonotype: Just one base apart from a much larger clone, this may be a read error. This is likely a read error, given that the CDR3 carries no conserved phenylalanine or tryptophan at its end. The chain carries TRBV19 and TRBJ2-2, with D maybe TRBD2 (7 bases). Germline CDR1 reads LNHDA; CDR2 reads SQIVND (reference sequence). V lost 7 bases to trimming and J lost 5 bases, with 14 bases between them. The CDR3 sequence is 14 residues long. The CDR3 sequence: CASTPRGGTGELFY. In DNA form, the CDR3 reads TGTGCCAGTACCCCGAGGGGGGGAACCGGGGAGCTGTTTTAT.

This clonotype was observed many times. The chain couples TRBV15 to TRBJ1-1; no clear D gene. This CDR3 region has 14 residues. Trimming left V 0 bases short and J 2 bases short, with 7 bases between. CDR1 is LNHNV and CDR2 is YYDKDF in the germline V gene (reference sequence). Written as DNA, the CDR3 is TGTGCCACCAGCAGAGATTTCCGTAACACTGAAGCTTTCTTT. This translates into CATSRDFRNTEAFF. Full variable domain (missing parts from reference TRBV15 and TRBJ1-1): DAMVIQNPRYQVTQFGKPVTLSCSQTLNHNVMYWYQQKSSQAPKLLFHYYDKDFNNEADTPDNFQSRRPNTSFCFLDIRSPGLGDTAMYLCATSRDFRNTEAFFGQGTRLTVV.

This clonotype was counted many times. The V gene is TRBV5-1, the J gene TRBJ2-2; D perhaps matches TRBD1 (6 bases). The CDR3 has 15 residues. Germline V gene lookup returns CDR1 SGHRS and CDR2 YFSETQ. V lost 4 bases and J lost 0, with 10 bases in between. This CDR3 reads CASSTGTTNTGELFF. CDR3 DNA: TGCGCCAGCAGCACCGGGACAACGAACACCGGGGAGCTGTTTTTT.

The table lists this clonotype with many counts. CDR3: CASSTSNEQFF. The DNA of the CDR3 is TGTGCCAGCAGCACTAGCAATGAGCAGTTCTTC. The V gene is TRBV13, the J gene TRBJ2-1; possible D gene TRBD2, 5 bases. Germline V gene sequence: CDR1 PRHDT, CDR2 FYEKMQ (reference sequence). V was clipped by 5 bases and J by 6 bases, with 5 bases between them. CDR3 length: 11 amino acids.

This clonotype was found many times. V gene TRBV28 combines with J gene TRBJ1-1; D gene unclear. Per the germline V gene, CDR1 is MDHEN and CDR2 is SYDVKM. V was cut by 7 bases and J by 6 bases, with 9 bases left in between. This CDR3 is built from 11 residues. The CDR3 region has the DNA TGTGCCAGCATGGGGAGGGCTGAAGCTTTCTTT. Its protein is CASMGRAEAFF.

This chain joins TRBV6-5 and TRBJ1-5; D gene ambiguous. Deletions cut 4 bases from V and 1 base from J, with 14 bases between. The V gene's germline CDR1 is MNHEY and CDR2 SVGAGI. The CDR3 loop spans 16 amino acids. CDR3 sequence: CASSLASLSSNQPQHF. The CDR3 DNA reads TGTGCCAGCAGTTTGGCTAGCCTCAGCAGCAATCAGCCCCAGCATTTT.

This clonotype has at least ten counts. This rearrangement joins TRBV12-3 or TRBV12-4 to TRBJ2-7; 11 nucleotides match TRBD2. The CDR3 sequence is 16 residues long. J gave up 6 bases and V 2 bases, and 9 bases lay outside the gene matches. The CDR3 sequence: CASSLWGSGGAREQYF. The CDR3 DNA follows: TGTGCCAGCAGTTTATGGGGTAGCGGGGGGGCCCGCGAGCAGTACTTC.

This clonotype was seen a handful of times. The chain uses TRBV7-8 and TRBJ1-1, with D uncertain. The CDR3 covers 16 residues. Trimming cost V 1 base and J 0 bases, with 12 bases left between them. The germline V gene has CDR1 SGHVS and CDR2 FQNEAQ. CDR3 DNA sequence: TGTGCCAGCAGCTTAGTTTTCGGGAGGGTGAACACTGAAGCTTTCTTT. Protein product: CASSLVFGRVNTEAFF.